Listed below are T cell receptor beta chains from one sample, sequenced in a study of blood T cell repertoires in COVID-19. Clones were read by immunoSEQ multiplex PCR, and TCRdb kept only the in-frame ones, dropping some. This table holds about 170,000 clones, around 87% found once. The sequenced sample was peripheral blood. The receptors originated from a woman aged 80 or older with COVID-19, enrolled during active disease. Each CDR3 is given with its conserved first and last residue. D genes are given only for firm matches. Some rows have no size entry. The others give once, few or many, or a class for an expanded clone.

v_call: TRBV7-3; d_call: TRBD2; clone_size: NA; j_call: TRBJ2-1; cdr3_length: 15; cdr3_nt: TGTGCCAGCAGCCTCGGGACTAGCGGGGGGAATGAGCAGTTCTTC; cdr3_aa: CASSLGTSGGNEQFF
v_call: TRBV5-1; d_call: TRBD2; clone_size: NA; j_call: TRBJ2-7; cdr3_length: 16; cdr3_nt: TGCGCCAGCAGCGCCCGAGGGAGCGGGAGGATTGGCGAGCAGTACTTC; cdr3_aa: CASSARGSGRIGEQYF
v_call: TRBV7-9; d_call: TRBD1; clone_size: NA; j_call: TRBJ1-6; cdr3_length: 16; cdr3_nt: TGTGCCAGCAGCTTGATAACAGGGGGCGGCAATTCACCCCTCCACTTT; cdr3_aa: CASSLITGGGNSPLHF
v_call: TRBV7-8; d_call: TRBD1; clone_size: NA; j_call: TRBJ1-5; cdr3_length: 16; cdr3_nt: TGTGCCAGCAGCTTATTGGCAGGGGGCTATGGTCAGCCCCAGCATTTT; cdr3_aa: CASSLLAGGYGQPQHF
v_call: TRBV19; d_call: TRBD2; clone_size: NA; j_call: TRBJ2-1; cdr3_length: 15; cdr3_nt: TGTGCCAGTAGTATACCTAGCGGGGCGGGGAATGAGCAGTTCTTC; cdr3_aa: CASSIPSGAGNEQFF
v_call: TRBV28; d_call: NA; clone_size: NA; j_call: TRBJ1-5; cdr3_length: 16; cdr3_nt: TGTGCCAGCAGTTTATGGGGCGTTGGGAGTAGTCAGCCCCAGCATTTT; cdr3_aa: CASSLWGVGSSQPQHF
v_call: TRBV5-1; d_call: NA; clone_size: NA; j_call: TRBJ2-2; cdr3_length: 13; cdr3_nt: TGCGCCAGCATGCGACAACACACCGGGGAGCTGTTTTTT; cdr3_aa: CASMRQHTGELFF
v_call: TRBV6-1; d_call: NA; clone_size: NA; j_call: TRBJ2-2; cdr3_length: 16; cdr3_nt: TGTGCCAGCAGTGAATATACAGGCTTAAACACCGGGGAGCTGTTTTTT; cdr3_aa: CASSEYTGLNTGELFF
v_call: TRBV11-2; d_call: TRBD1; clone_size: once; j_call: TRBJ1-5; cdr3_length: 15; cdr3_nt: TGTGCCAGCAGCTTGACAGGGGGGGAGAGAGGGCCCCAGCATTTT; cdr3_aa: CASSLTGGERGPQHF
v_call: TRBV5-6; d_call: NA; clone_size: NA; j_call: TRBJ2-7; cdr3_length: 15; cdr3_nt: TGTGCCAGCAGCTTTGGGGTCAGGGTTCCCCACGAGCAGTACTTC; cdr3_aa: CASSFGVRVPHEQYF
v_call: TRBV5-1; d_call: TRBD1; clone_size: NA; j_call: TRBJ2-7; cdr3_length: 15; cdr3_nt: TGCGCCAGCAGCTTGACGGCCGGGACAGGGTACGAGCAGTACTTC; cdr3_aa: CASSLTAGTGYEQYF
v_call: TRBV27; d_call: NA; clone_size: NA; j_call: TRBJ1-1; cdr3_length: 14; cdr3_nt: TGTGCCAGCAGTTTTCAGGGTGGGAACACTGAAGCTTTCTTT; cdr3_aa: CASSFQGGNTEAFF
v_call: TRBV7-3; d_call: NA; clone_size: few; j_call: TRBJ2-5; cdr3_length: 16; cdr3_nt: TGTGCCAGCAGCTTAAGCCCCGTAGGGGTTCAAGAGACCCAGTACTTC; cdr3_aa: CASSLSPVGVQETQYF
v_call: TRBV5-1; d_call: NA; clone_size: once; j_call: TRBJ2-4; cdr3_length: 14; cdr3_nt: TGCGCCAGCAGCTCTTCCCCCGGAGGGGACATTCAGTACTTC; cdr3_aa: CASSSSPGGDIQYF
v_call: TRBV30; d_call: TRBD1; clone_size: NA; j_call: TRBJ2-7; cdr3_length: 13; cdr3_nt: TGTGCCTGGACTACAGACAGGGGCTACGAGCAGTACTTC; cdr3_aa: CAWTTDRGYEQYF
v_call: TRBV5-4; d_call: TRBD1; clone_size: NA; j_call: TRBJ2-5; cdr3_length: 16; cdr3_nt: TGTGCCAGCAGCACAGGAAGGGACAGGGCCCAAGAGACCCAGTACTTC; cdr3_aa: CASSTGRDRAQETQYF
v_call: TRBV7-9; d_call: TRBD1; clone_size: NA; j_call: TRBJ1-2; cdr3_length: 17; cdr3_nt: TGTGCCAGTATCCGGTGGACAGGGGCTCTCCTTGGCTATGGCTACACCTTC; cdr3_aa: CASIRWTGALLGYGYTF
v_call: TRBV4-3; d_call: NA; clone_size: NA; j_call: TRBJ1-3; cdr3_length: 15; cdr3_nt: TGCGCCAGCAGCCCCCAGGGAGGCGAGGGAAACACCATATATTTT; cdr3_aa: CASSPQGGEGNTIYF
v_call: TRBV10-2; d_call: TRBD2; clone_size: NA; j_call: TRBJ2-7; cdr3_length: 15; cdr3_nt: TGCGCCAGCAGTGAGATCCGTCTAGCGGGGGGCGAGCAGTACTTC; cdr3_aa: CASSEIRLAGGEQYF
v_call: TRBV5-1; d_call: TRBD1; clone_size: NA; j_call: TRBJ2-1; cdr3_length: 13; cdr3_nt: TGCGCCAGCAGCTCGGGACAGTTCTCCCAGCAGTTCTTC; cdr3_aa: CASSSGQFSQQFF
v_call: TRBV28; d_call: NA; clone_size: NA; j_call: TRBJ2-7; cdr3_length: 13; cdr3_nt: TGTGCCAGCAGTTTTGGGAGCTCCTACGAGCAGTACTTC; cdr3_aa: CASSFGSSYEQYF
v_call: TRBV6-2/TRBV6-3; d_call: NA; clone_size: NA; j_call: TRBJ1-4; cdr3_length: 16; cdr3_nt: TGTGCCAGCAGTTATACGAAAAACAGGGATGGTGAAAAACTGTTTTTT; cdr3_aa: CASSYTKNRDGEKLFF
v_call: TRBV7-2; d_call: TRBD1; clone_size: once; j_call: TRBJ2-2; cdr3_length: 15; cdr3_nt: TGTGCCAGCAGCCCCCGGACAGGGGGCACCGGGGAGCTGTTTTTT; cdr3_aa: CASSPRTGGTGELFF
v_call: TRBV12-3/TRBV12-4; d_call: TRBD1; clone_size: NA; j_call: TRBJ1-2; cdr3_length: 13; cdr3_nt: TGTGCCAGCGGGACAGGGACTAACTATGGCTACACCTTC; cdr3_aa: CASGTGTNYGYTF
v_call: TRBV29-1; d_call: TRBD2; clone_size: NA; j_call: TRBJ2-7; cdr3_length: 15; cdr3_nt: TGCAGCGTTGAAGGGACTAGCGGGAGCTCCTACGAGCAGTACTTC; cdr3_aa: CSVEGTSGSSYEQYF
v_call: TRBV7-2; d_call: TRBD2; clone_size: NA; j_call: TRBJ2-7; cdr3_length: 15; cdr3_nt: TGTGCCAGCACCTTGACTAGCGGGGGCTCCTACGAGCAGTACTTC; cdr3_aa: CASTLTSGGSYEQYF
v_call: TRBV28; d_call: TRBD2; clone_size: NA; j_call: TRBJ2-7; cdr3_length: 14; cdr3_nt: TGTGCCAGTTCCATAGCGGGAACCTCCTACGAGCAGTACTTC; cdr3_aa: CASSIAGTSYEQYF
v_call: TRBV6-2/TRBV6-3; d_call: TRBD1; clone_size: few; j_call: TRBJ1-2; cdr3_length: 13; cdr3_nt: TGTGCCAGCAGTCAGGACAGGAACTATGGCTACACCTTC; cdr3_aa: CASSQDRNYGYTF
v_call: TRBV7-9; d_call: TRBD1; clone_size: NA; j_call: TRBJ1-3; cdr3_length: 17; cdr3_nt: TGTGCCAGCAGCTTAGCAGGGGGCCTAATGACGGGAAACACCATATATTTT; cdr3_aa: CASSLAGGLMTGNTIYF
v_call: TRBV7-8; d_call: TRBD1; clone_size: few; j_call: TRBJ1-1; cdr3_length: 14; cdr3_nt: TGTGCCAGCAGCTTAGACAGGGGAGGAACTGAAGCTTTCTTT; cdr3_aa: CASSLDRGGTEAFF
v_call: TRBV9; d_call: TRBD2; clone_size: few; j_call: TRBJ2-1; cdr3_length: 19; cdr3_nt: TGTGCCAGCAGCCCCGGCGGGACTAGCGGTTGGGGCTCCTACAATGAGCAGTTCTTC; cdr3_aa: CASSPGGTSGWGSYNEQFF
v_call: TRBV7-9; d_call: NA; clone_size: NA; j_call: TRBJ2-5; cdr3_length: 12; cdr3_nt: TGTGCCAGCAGCAAGCCCCCCGATTACCAGTACTTC; cdr3_aa: CASSKPPDYQYF
v_call: TRBV5-8; d_call: TRBD2; clone_size: NA; j_call: TRBJ2-3; cdr3_length: 15; cdr3_nt: TGTGCCAGCAGCTTGACGGGAGGGGCTTCGAATACGCAGTATTTT; cdr3_aa: CASSLTGGASNTQYF
v_call: TRBV6-1; d_call: TRBD2; clone_size: NA; j_call: TRBJ2-3; cdr3_length: 15; cdr3_nt: TGTGCCAGCAGTGAATGGACTAGCGGGACAGATACGCAGTATTTT; cdr3_aa: CASSEWTSGTDTQYF
v_call: TRBV3-1/TRBV3-2; d_call: TRBD2; clone_size: NA; j_call: TRBJ2-7; cdr3_length: 18; cdr3_nt: TGTGCCAGCAGCCGGTCGACTAGCCAGGATACCCCAATCTACGAGCAGTACTTC; cdr3_aa: CASSRSTSQDTPIYEQYF
v_call: TRBV7-9; d_call: TRBD1; clone_size: NA; j_call: TRBJ1-1; cdr3_length: 13; cdr3_nt: TGTGCCAGCAGCACAGGGGTCGTAACTGAAGCTTTCTTT; cdr3_aa: CASSTGVVTEAFF
v_call: TRBV6-2/TRBV6-3; d_call: NA; clone_size: NA; j_call: TRBJ1-5; cdr3_length: 15; cdr3_nt: TGTGCCAGCAGTTACTCCGAGACAGGCTATCAGCCCCAGCATTTT; cdr3_aa: CASSYSETGYQPQHF
v_call: TRBV4-1; d_call: TRBD2; clone_size: NA; j_call: TRBJ2-5; cdr3_length: 15; cdr3_nt: TGCGCCAGCAGCCAAGATTCGGGGGGACAAGAGACCCAGTACTTC; cdr3_aa: CASSQDSGGQETQYF
v_call: TRBV5-4; d_call: NA; clone_size: NA; j_call: TRBJ1-4; cdr3_length: 12; cdr3_nt: TGTGCCAGCAGCTTATCGGGGGAAAAACTGTTTTTT; cdr3_aa: CASSLSGEKLFF
v_call: TRBV5-1; d_call: NA; clone_size: few; j_call: TRBJ1-6; cdr3_length: 15; cdr3_nt: TGCGCCAGCAGCCTGGAGGTCACAGGGAATTCACCCCTCCACTTT; cdr3_aa: CASSLEVTGNSPLHF
v_call: TRBV19; d_call: TRBD2; clone_size: NA; j_call: TRBJ2-7; cdr3_length: 16; cdr3_nt: TGTGCCAGTAGTGTCTATCAGGCCGGACTAGGTTACGAGCAGTACTTC; cdr3_aa: CASSVYQAGLGYEQYF
v_call: TRBV11-3; d_call: TRBD2; clone_size: NA; j_call: TRBJ2-3; cdr3_length: 16; cdr3_nt: TGTGCCAGCAGCACGGGACTAGCGGGAGGTGCAAATACGCAGTATTTT; cdr3_aa: CASSTGLAGGANTQYF
v_call: TRBV7-2; d_call: TRBD2; clone_size: NA; j_call: TRBJ2-3; cdr3_length: 17; cdr3_nt: TGTGCCAGCAGCTTAGGTAGGACTAGCGGAAGCACAGATACGCAGTATTTT; cdr3_aa: CASSLGRTSGSTDTQYF
v_call: TRBV6-2/TRBV6-3; d_call: TRBD2; clone_size: NA; j_call: TRBJ2-1; cdr3_length: 17; cdr3_nt: TGTGCCAGCAGTGCCGGCCCGGGACTAGCGGGAGTGTATGAGCAGTTCTTC; cdr3_aa: CASSAGPGLAGVYEQFF
v_call: TRBV6-5; d_call: NA; clone_size: NA; j_call: TRBJ1-1; cdr3_length: 12; cdr3_nt: TGTGCCAGCAGTTACGGGGGGGGGTTAGCTTTCTTT; cdr3_aa: CASSYGGGLAFF
v_call: TRBV18; d_call: NA; clone_size: NA; j_call: TRBJ1-1; cdr3_length: 11; cdr3_nt: TGTGCCAGCTCACCTAAAGAGGGAGCTTTCTTT; cdr3_aa: CASSPKEGAFF
v_call: TRBV9; d_call: NA; clone_size: NA; j_call: TRBJ2-2; cdr3_length: 13; cdr3_nt: TGTGCCAGCAGCGTAGGACCGCGGGGGGAGCTGTTTTTT; cdr3_aa: CASSVGPRGELFF
v_call: TRBV19; d_call: NA; clone_size: few; j_call: TRBJ1-4; cdr3_length: 13; cdr3_nt: TGTGCCAGTGCGGGGAGGGTTCATGAAAAACTGTTTTTT; cdr3_aa: CASAGRVHEKLFF
v_call: TRBV7-9; d_call: NA; clone_size: NA; j_call: TRBJ1-1; cdr3_length: 12; cdr3_nt: TGTGCCAGCAGCTTCGTGACAGCCGCTGCTTTCTTT; cdr3_aa: CASSFVTAAAFF
v_call: TRBV28; d_call: TRBD1; clone_size: NA; j_call: TRBJ2-2; cdr3_length: 14; cdr3_nt: TGTGCCAGCAGTTTATCAGGGGGCTCCGGGGAGCTGTTTTTT; cdr3_aa: CASSLSGGSGELFF
v_call: TRBV4-3; d_call: NA; clone_size: NA; j_call: TRBJ1-5; cdr3_length: 13; cdr3_nt: TGCGCCAGCAGCCAGAGAACCGATCAGCCCCAGCATTTT; cdr3_aa: CASSQRTDQPQHF
v_call: TRBV9; d_call: TRBD2; clone_size: NA; j_call: TRBJ2-3; cdr3_length: 16; cdr3_nt: TGTGCCAGCAGCGTAGTCCCAGCGGGGAGCACAGATACGCAGTATTTT; cdr3_aa: CASSVVPAGSTDTQYF
v_call: TRBV5-6; d_call: NA; clone_size: NA; j_call: TRBJ2-1; cdr3_length: 11; cdr3_nt: TGTGCCAGCAGCTTTGAGAATGAGCAGTTCTTC; cdr3_aa: CASSFENEQFF
v_call: TRBV12-3/TRBV12-4; d_call: NA; clone_size: NA; j_call: TRBJ2-7; cdr3_length: 11; cdr3_nt: TGTGCCAGCAGTCAAACAGACGAGCAGTACTTC; cdr3_aa: CASSQTDEQYF
v_call: TRBV6-6; d_call: NA; clone_size: NA; j_call: TRBJ2-4; cdr3_length: 16; cdr3_nt: TGTGCCAGCAGCCGATCGTCTAATATAGCCAAAAACATTCAGTACTTC; cdr3_aa: CASSRSSNIAKNIQYF